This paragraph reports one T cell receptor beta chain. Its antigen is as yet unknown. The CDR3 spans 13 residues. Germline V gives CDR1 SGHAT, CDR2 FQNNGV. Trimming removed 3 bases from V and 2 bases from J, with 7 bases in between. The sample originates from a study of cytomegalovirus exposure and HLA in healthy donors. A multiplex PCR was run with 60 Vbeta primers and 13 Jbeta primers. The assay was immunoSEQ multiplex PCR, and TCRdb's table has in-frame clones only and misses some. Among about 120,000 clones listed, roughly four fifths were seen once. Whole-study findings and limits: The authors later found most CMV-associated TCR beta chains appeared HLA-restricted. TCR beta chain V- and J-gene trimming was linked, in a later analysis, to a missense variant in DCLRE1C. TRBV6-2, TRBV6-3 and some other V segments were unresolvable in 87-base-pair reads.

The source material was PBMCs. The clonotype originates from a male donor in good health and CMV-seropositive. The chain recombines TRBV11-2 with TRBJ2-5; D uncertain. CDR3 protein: CASSFGSQETQYF. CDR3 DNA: TGTGCCAGCAGCTTCGGGTCGCAAGAGACCCAGTACTTC.